Below, 31 T cell receptor beta chains from the same sample are listed, as sequenced in a study of blood T cell repertoires in COVID-19. This table comes from immunoSEQ multiplex PCR, and its TCRdb copy is limited to in-frame clones, with some not included. This table holds 120,000 to 150,000 clones, approximately 80% found once. What was sequenced was peripheral blood. These receptors were collected from a man aged 55 to 69 with active or convalescent COVID-19.

V usage is TRBV28 and J usage is TRBJ2-3; 9 bases align to TRBD1. Germline V gene lookup returns CDR1 MDHEN and CDR2 SYDVKM. With 5 bases clipped from V and 4 bases from J, the junction kept 4 bases outside the gene matches. This CDR3 has 14 amino acids. CDR3 in amino acids: CASSETGGSDTQYF. DNA of the CDR3: TGTGCCAGCAGTGAGACAGGGGGGTCAGATACGCAGTATTTT. Together with reference TRBV28 and TRBJ2-3, the CDR3 gives the full variable domain: DVKVTQSSRYLVKRTGEKVFLECVQDMDHENMFWYRQDPGLGLRLIYFSYDVKMKEKGDIPEGYSVSREKKERFSLILESASTNQTSMYLCASSETGGSDTQYFGPGTRLTVL.

The chain couples TRBV11-3 to TRBJ2-1; tentatively, D is TRBD2 (6 bases). The germline V and J ends were trimmed by 5 bases and 1 base, with 15 bases remaining between them. CDR1 SGHNT and CDR2 YENEEA come from the germline V gene. CDR3 length: 16 amino acids. The CDR3 coding sequence is TGTGCCAGCAGCCGGACTACCCAACTTTCCTACAATGAGCAGTTCTTC. Its protein product is CASSRTTQLSYNEQFF.

This clone was seen a handful of times. The V and J genes are TRBV6-5 and TRBJ1-4; D is possibly TRBD1 (6 bases). The CDR3 is 13 amino acids. The germline gives CDR1 MNHEY, CDR2 SVGAGI. V lost 5 bases and J lost 8, with 12 bases in between. CDR3 DNA sequence: TGTGCCAGCAGTCGAGAAAGGGGGGAAAAACTGTTTTTT. Its protein is CASSRERGEKLFF.

This clone was seen once. The chain uses TRBV7-9 and TRBJ1-1; possibly TRBD1 for D (5 bases). CDR3 length: 13 amino acids. V was clipped by 3 bases and J by 1 base, with 6 bases between them. CDR1 SEHNR and CDR2 FQNEAQ come from the germline V gene (reference sequence). The CDR3 sequence: CASSLQGNTEAFF. The DNA of the CDR3 is TGTGCCAGCAGCTTGCAGGGGAACACTGAAGCTTTCTTT.

The chain employs TRBV5-1 and TRBJ2-1; 7 positions match TRBD2. In germline, CDR1 is SGHRS, CDR2 YFSETQ. The CDR3 sequence is 14 residues long. Trimming removed 5 bases from V and 8 bases from J; junction bases left unmatched: 10. The CDR3 loop is CASRRQTSSDEQFF. In DNA, the CDR3 is TGCGCCAGCAGGCGACAGACTAGCTCGGATGAGCAGTTCTTC.

The chain joins TRBV11-2 to TRBJ1-2, with TRBD1 matching 7 bases. The junction had 6 bases not matched to a gene; V was cut back by 0 bases and J by 2 bases. The CDR3 covers 16 residues. From germline, CDR1 is SGHAT and CDR2 FQNNGV. As DNA, the CDR3 is TGTGCCAGCAGCTTAGACCGGACAGGAGGGAACTATGGCTACACCTTC. This translates into CASSLDRTGGNYGYTF.

This rearrangement joins TRBV27 to TRBJ2-6; tentatively, D is TRBD1 (6 bases). Trimming left V 4 bases short and J 1 base short, with 14 bases between. Per germline, CDR1 MNHEY and CDR2 SMNVEV (reference sequence). CDR3 size: 17 residues. CDR3 residues: CASSSGALLSGANVLTF. The CDR3 nucleotides are TGTGCCAGCAGTTCAGGGGCCCTCCTTTCTGGGGCCAACGTCCTGACTTTC.

The rearrangement joins TRBV7-9 to TRBJ1-1; possible D gene TRBD1, 6 bases. CDR1 is SEHNR, CDR2 FQNEAQ, per germline (reference sequence). This CDR3 has 15 residues. Trimming pared 5 bases from V and 1 base from J, leaving 14 bases between. Written as DNA, the CDR3 is TGTGCCAGCAGCCTCACAGGGACGGCGAACACTGAAGCTTTCTTT. Its protein product is CASSLTGTANTEAFF.

CDR3 nucleotide sequence: TGTGCCAGCAGCCCCGGGGGGCATGAGCAGTTCTTC. Residues: CASSPGGHEQFF. The V gene is TRBV5-6, the J gene TRBJ2-1, with D perhaps TRBD2 (7 bases). Per germline, CDR1 SGHDT and CDR2 YYEEEE. Trimming removed 4 bases at V and 8 bases at J, with 10 bases between. The CDR3 runs to 12 residues.

The V call is TRBV10-3, the J call TRBJ2-5; D remains ambiguous. Trimming stripped 4 bases from V and 2 bases from J, with 14 bases between. Looked up from germline, CDR1 is ENHRY and CDR2 is SYGVKD. The CDR3 is made up of 15 amino acids. Written as DNA, the CDR3 is TGTGCCATCAGTGGGCACACAGATCTGCAAGAGACCCAGTACTTC. Its translation is CAISGHTDLQETQYF.

In DNA, the CDR3 is TGTGCCAGCAGTATGAGTTCTTATGGCTACACCTTC. It codes for CASSMSSYGYTF. The chain uses TRBV7-9 and TRBJ1-2; D uncertain. The germline V gene has CDR1 SEHNR and CDR2 FQNEAQ (reference sequence). The CDR3 is made up of 12 amino acids. The V end lost 6 bases, the J end lost 5 bases, and 10 bases lay between the germline ends.

This chain uses TRBV9 with TRBJ2-3, with TRBD2 as a possible D gene (6 bases). This CDR3 region has 16 residues. The germline V and J ends were trimmed by 0 bases and 0 bases, with 11 bases remaining between them. Germline CDR1 is SGDLS and CDR2 is YYNGEE. CDR3 nucleotide sequence: TGTGCCAGCAGCGTAGCAGGTAGCGGAAGCACAGATACGCAGTATTTT. It is translated as CASSVAGSGSTDTQYF.

This chain links TRBV7-8 with TRBJ2-3; 8 bases map to TRBD2. CDR1 and CDR2 (germline): SGHVS, FQNEAQ. This CDR3 has 17 amino acids. Losses at the gene ends were 4 bases for V and 8 bases for J; bases not matched to a gene: 17. The DNA for the CDR3 is TGTGCCAGCAGCTCCGACCCACTGGCGACAGCGGGAGCTACGCAGTATTTT. As protein: CASSSDPLATAGATQYF.

V and J are TRBV24-1 and TRBJ2-1; 9 bases are shared with TRBD2. The CDR3 spans 15 residues. Germline V lookup: CDR1 KGHDR, CDR2 SFDVKD. The V segment lost 6 bases and the J segment 9 bases; nucleotides outside the gene matches: 11. The CDR3 protein is CATSTAEAGGPEQFF. The CDR3 DNA follows: TGTGCCACCAGTACGGCGGAGGCGGGAGGGCCTGAGCAGTTCTTC.

This clone turned up a few times. The chain joins TRBV15 to TRBJ2-3; the D gene is possibly TRBD1 (5 bases). This CDR3 spans 14 amino acids. Germline values: CDR1 LNHNV, CDR2 YYDKDF (reference sequence). Trimming cost V 3 bases and J 6 bases, with 13 bases left between them. The CDR3 is CATSRSMGPDTQYF. CDR3 nucleotides: TGTGCCACCAGCAGGTCAATGGGGCCGGATACGCAGTATTTT.

This chain uses TRBV24-1 with TRBJ2-3; possible D gene TRBD2, 5 bases. V was trimmed by 5 bases and J by 4 bases, leaving 12 bases between them. This CDR3 has 14 amino acids. Germline values: CDR1 KGHDR, CDR2 SFDVKD. Written as DNA, the CDR3 is TGTGCCACCAGTGCCAGGTCCGGGGCAGATACGCAGTATTTT. It codes for CATSARSGADTQYF.

The chain couples TRBV5-6 to TRBJ2-4, with D unclear. Germline loops: CDR1 SGHDT, CDR2 YYEEEE. V was shortened by 2 bases and J by 5 bases, with 11 bases between the two germline ends. The CDR3 contains 14 residues. DNA for the CDR3: TGTGCCAGCAGCTTTGGAGCGACCCAAAACATTCAGTACTTC. Translation gives CASSFGATQNIQYF.

The chain recombines TRBV29-1 with TRBJ2-1; 7 bases are a match to TRBD2. V lost 7 bases to trimming and J lost 1 base; unmatched junction nucleotides: 7. Germline V gene lookup returns CDR1 SQVTM and CDR2 ANQGSEA. The CDR3 is made up of 14 amino acids. The CDR3: CSGRSGTSYNEQFF. The CDR3 DNA reads as TGCAGCGGGAGGAGCGGGACGTCCTACAATGAGCAGTTCTTC.

The V call is TRBV2, the J call TRBJ2-7; TRBD1 might be the D (5 bases). There are 13 residues in the CDR3. CDR1 and CDR2 (germline): SNHLY, FYNNEI. V was clipped by 8 bases and J by 0 bases, with 11 bases between them. The CDR3 loop is CASGGDSSYEQYF. CDR3 coding DNA: TGTGCCAGCGGTGGAGACAGCTCCTACGAGCAGTACTTC.

The chain has TRBV6-1 and TRBJ2-2; 7 nucleotides align to TRBD1. The CDR3 runs to 14 residues. Germline lookup yields CDR1 MNHNS and CDR2 SASEGT. Germline trimming cut 3 bases from V and 7 bases from J; bases unmatched to any gene: 5. The CDR3 coding sequence is TGTGCCAGCAGTGAGAGGGGGCGAAGCGGGGAGCTGTTTTTT. It yields the protein CASSERGRSGELFF.

The J gene is TRBJ2-1, the V gene TRBV5-1; 10 bases align to TRBD2. V lost 2 bases and J lost 7; bases outside the gene matches: 6. The CDR3 contains 15 residues. Germline lookup yields CDR1 SGHRS and CDR2 YFSETQ. The CDR3: CASSFLAGDSNEQFF. In nucleotides, the CDR3 is TGCGCCAGCAGCTTTCTAGCGGGAGATAGTAATGAGCAGTTCTTC.

The rearrangement uses TRBV5-8 and TRBJ2-1; 8 bases align to TRBD2. J lost 3 bases, V lost 1 base, and 3 bases had no gene match. CDR1 SGHTS and CDR2 YDEGEE come from the germline V gene. The CDR3 extends over 15 amino acids. The chain's CDR3 is CASSLMAGGYNEQFF. In DNA, the CDR3 is TGTGCCAGCAGCTTGATGGCGGGAGGCTACAATGAGCAGTTCTTC. Full variable domain (remainder filled in from reference TRBV5-8 and TRBJ2-1): EAGVTQSPTHLIKTRGQQATLRCSPISGHTSVYWYQQALGLGLQFLLWYDEGEERNRGNFPPRFSGRQFPNYSSELNVNALELEDSALYLCASSLMAGGYNEQFFGPGTRLTVL.

The chain is built from TRBV11-2 and TRBJ2-7; 8 bases fit TRBD1. CDR3 size: 16 residues. Trimming at V came to 5 bases and at J to 3 bases, leaving 12 bases not matched to a gene. Germline V gives CDR1 SGHAT, CDR2 FQNNGV. The CDR3 DNA reads TGTGCCAGCAGCCCCGACTGGACAGGGTCCAGCTACGAGCAGTACTTC. Protein sequence: CASSPDWTGSSYEQYF.

The rearrangement joins TRBV5-1 to TRBJ2-6; the D gene is possibly TRBD1 (6 bases). Germline loops: CDR1 SGHRS, CDR2 YFSETQ. The CDR3 runs 15 residues. V lost 0 bases to trimming and J lost 4 bases, with 8 bases between them. CDR3: CASSLGGTGANVLTF. The CDR3 DNA follows: TGCGCCAGCAGCTTGGGAGGGACAGGGGCCAACGTCCTGACTTTC.

In its sample, this clone was seen a few times. The chain is built from TRBV5-6 and TRBJ1-5; the match to TRBD1 covers 12 bases. The V gene end was trimmed by 0 bases and the J gene end by 8 bases; junction bases not matched to a gene: 6. The CDR3 extends over 16 amino acids. Germline values: CDR1 SGHDT, CDR2 YYEEEE. The CDR3 DNA is TGTGCCAGCAGCTTGGCCGGGACAGGGGGCTTGGAGCCCCAGCATTTT. This translates into CASSLAGTGGLEPQHF. The variable domain in full, with the rest retrieved from reference TRBV5-6 and TRBJ1-5, is DAGVTQSPTHLIKTRGQQVTLRCSPKSGHDTVSWYQQALGQGPQFIFQYYEEEERQRGNFPDRFSGHQFPNYSSELNVNALLLGDSALYLCASSLAGTGGLEPQHFGDGTRLSIL.

The rearrangement links TRBV5-1 to TRBJ1-1; maybe TRBD1 (5 bases). This CDR3 is built from 16 residues. Looked up from germline, CDR1 is SGHRS and CDR2 is YFSETQ. Between the trimmed V and J ends, which lost 0 bases and 0 bases, there was a span of 12 bases. CDR3 DNA: TGCGCCAGCAGCTTGGGGCAGGGTGGCATGAACACTGAAGCTTTCTTT. The encoded protein is CASSLGQGGMNTEAFF.

The chain is built from TRBV7-9 and TRBJ2-5; 8 bases agree with TRBD1. After removal of 4 bases from V and 7 bases from J, the junction contained 8 bases not matched to a gene. Germline assignment: CDR1 SEHNR and CDR2 FQNEAQ (reference sequence). The CDR3 spans 14 residues. The CDR3 nucleotides read TGTGCCAGCAGCTCCAGGGGGCCAGCCCCGACCCAGTACTTC. Translation: CASSSRGPAPTQYF.

The chain is built from TRBV7-2 and TRBJ1-4, with TRBD1 identical over 7 bases. V gave up 5 bases and J gave up 7 bases; unmatched junction bases: 7. Germline V gene sequence: CDR1 SGHTA, CDR2 FQGNSA. The CDR3 has 14 amino acids. This CDR3 reads CASSLGGRSEKLFF. CDR3 coding DNA: TGTGCCAGCAGCCTAGGGGGCAGGAGTGAAAAACTGTTTTTT.

In regard to this clone: An end of the junction does not agree with germline; a read error may underlie this. This chain uses TRBV10-3 with TRBJ2-2; a weak D match, TRBD1 (5 bases). The germline V gene encodes CDR1 ENHRY and CDR2 SYGVKD. This CDR3 contains 15 residues. The CDR3 DNA reads TGTGCCATCAGTGTCGGGTCAGGGAACGCCGGGGAGCTGTTTTTT. Its protein is CAISVGSGNAGELFF.

The genes are TRBV19 and TRBJ2-6; a weak D match, TRBD2 (6 bases). Germline V gene data show CDR1 as LNHDA and CDR2 as SQIVND (reference sequence). The CDR3 is 16 residues long. With 9 bases removed from V and 0 bases from J, the gap between germline ends came to 15 bases. CDR3: CASGRFISSGANVLTF. CDR3 coding DNA: TGTGCCAGCGGGAGATTCATAAGCTCTGGGGCCAACGTCCTGACTTTC.

The chain uses TRBV18 and TRBJ2-1, with TRBD2 matching 12 bases. This CDR3 is built from 19 residues. Germline CDR1 reads KGHSH; CDR2 reads LQKENI. The V and J ends lost 3 bases and 0 bases, in that order; junction bases with no gene match: 9. The CDR3 DNA follows: TGTGCCAGCTCACCTTGGGGACTAGCGGGTCCAAGCTCCTACAATGAGCAGTTCTTC. This sequence encodes CASSPWGLAGPSSYNEQFF.